This T cell receptor beta chain is drawn from a study of CD8 T cells in ankylosing spondylitis. The study, taken as a whole, reports: Certain motif variants had earlier appeared in reactive arthritis synovial fluid and blood. A TCR beta motif made of fewer than 10 highly homologous variants seemed typical of ankylosing spondylitis blood. Disease-linked clones reportedly showed significant enrichment in matched ankylosing spondylitis synovial fluid. CD8+ cells made up the disease-linked clones, which were relatively rare in peripheral blood.

Unmatched junction bases numbered 19, after V lost 7 bases and J lost 0 bases. The CDR3 length is 19 residues. The V gene's germline CDR1 is DFQATT and CDR2 SNEGSKA (reference sequence). It was by quantitative 5'-RACE with molecular barcodes that TCR beta libraries were made. TCRdb independently ran MiXCR on the 5' RACE reads; one entry per CDR3 protein. Among roughly 350,000 distinct CDR3 sequences listed, approximately 8.2% were seen once. This clonotype was seen only a few times. Antigen: not known. Specimen: blood, either unsorted or a sorted T cell fraction (not recorded which). The chain joins TRBV20-1 to TRBJ2-4; 9 bases are shared with TRBD2. The receptor was isolated from a male donor with ankylosing spondylitis. Written as DNA, the CDR3 is TGCAGTGTCAAACTAGGGGGTAGCGGGAGTCCCCTAGCCAAAAACATTCAGTACTTC. Its protein product is CSVKLGGSGSPLAKNIQYF.